This T cell receptor beta chain stems from a study of cytomegalovirus exposure and HLA in healthy donors. General study points: Per published accounts, TCR beta sequences correctly predicted the HLA-A and HLA-B alleles of most subjects.

With regard to this clone: The antigen remains unidentified. The junction departs from the called germline gene at one end, perhaps through a read error. Other DNA sequences in this sample translate to the same CDR3.

The primer mix had 60 Vbeta and 13 Jbeta primers. The repertoire was sequenced with immunoSEQ multiplex PCR; TCRdb's copy has only in-frame clones and lacks some. The repertoire includes some 120,000 clones, roughly four fifths of them detected once, and around 11% sits in the top ten. This CDR3 is 15 amino acids long. Germline loops: CDR1 SGHNT, CDR2 YYREEE (reference sequence). The V call is TRBV5-4, the J call TRBJ1-3; 9 bases align to TRBD1. The source material was PBMCs. This clonotype was sampled from a male donor in good health and CMV-seropositive. DNA of the CDR3: TGCGCCAGCAGCTTGGGGACAGGGCCTGGAAACACCATATATTTT. The encoded protein is CASSLGTGPGNTIYF.